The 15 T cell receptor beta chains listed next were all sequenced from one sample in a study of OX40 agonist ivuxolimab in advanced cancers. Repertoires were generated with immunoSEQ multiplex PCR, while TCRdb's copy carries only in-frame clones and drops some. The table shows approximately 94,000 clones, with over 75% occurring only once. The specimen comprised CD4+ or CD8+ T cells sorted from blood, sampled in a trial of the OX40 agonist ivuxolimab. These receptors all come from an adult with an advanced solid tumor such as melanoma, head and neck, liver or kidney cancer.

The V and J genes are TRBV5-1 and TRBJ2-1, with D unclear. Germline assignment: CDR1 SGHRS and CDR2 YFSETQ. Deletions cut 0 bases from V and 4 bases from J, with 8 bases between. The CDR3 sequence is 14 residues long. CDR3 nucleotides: TGCGCCAGCAGCTTGGGTCAGGCTTACAATGAGCAGTTCTTC. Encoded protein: CASSLGQAYNEQFF.

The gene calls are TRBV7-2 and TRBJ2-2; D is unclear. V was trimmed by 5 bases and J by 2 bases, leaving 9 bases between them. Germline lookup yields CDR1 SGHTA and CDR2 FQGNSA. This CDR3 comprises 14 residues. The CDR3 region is CASSTGSNTGELFF. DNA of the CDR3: TGTGCCAGCAGCACTGGTTCTAACACCGGGGAGCTGTTTTTT.

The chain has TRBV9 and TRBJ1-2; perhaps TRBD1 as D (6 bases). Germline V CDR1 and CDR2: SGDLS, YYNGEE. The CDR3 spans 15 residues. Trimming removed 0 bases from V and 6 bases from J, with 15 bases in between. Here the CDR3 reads CASSVDRVSVHGYTF. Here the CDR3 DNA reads TGTGCCAGCAGCGTAGACAGGGTTTCAGTACATGGCTACACCTTC.

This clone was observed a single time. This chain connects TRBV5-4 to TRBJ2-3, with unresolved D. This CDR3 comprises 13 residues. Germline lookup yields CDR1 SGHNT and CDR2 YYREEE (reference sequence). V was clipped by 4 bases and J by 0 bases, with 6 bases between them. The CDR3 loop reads CASSVDSTDTQYF. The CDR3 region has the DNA TGTGCCAGCAGCGTAGACAGCACAGATACGCAGTATTTT. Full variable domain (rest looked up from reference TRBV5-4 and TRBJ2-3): ETGVTQSPTHLIKTRGQQVTLRCSSQSGHNTVSWYQQALGQGPQFIFQYYREEENGRGNFPPRFSGLQFPNYSSELNVNALELDDSALYLCASSVDSTDTQYFGPGTRLTVL.

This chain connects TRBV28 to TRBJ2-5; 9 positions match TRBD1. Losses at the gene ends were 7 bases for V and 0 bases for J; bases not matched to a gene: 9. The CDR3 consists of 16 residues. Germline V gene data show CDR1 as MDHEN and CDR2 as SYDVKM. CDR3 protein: CASTAGTGRYQETQYF. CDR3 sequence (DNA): TGTGCCAGCACCGCCGGGACAGGGAGGTACCAAGAGACCCAGTACTTC.

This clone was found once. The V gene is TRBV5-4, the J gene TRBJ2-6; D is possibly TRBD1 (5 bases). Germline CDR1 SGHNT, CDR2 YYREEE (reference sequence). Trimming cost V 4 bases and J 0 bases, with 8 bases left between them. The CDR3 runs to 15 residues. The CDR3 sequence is CASSQGFSGANVLTF. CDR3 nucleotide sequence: TGTGCCAGCAGCCAGGGTTTCTCTGGGGCCAACGTCCTGACTTTC.

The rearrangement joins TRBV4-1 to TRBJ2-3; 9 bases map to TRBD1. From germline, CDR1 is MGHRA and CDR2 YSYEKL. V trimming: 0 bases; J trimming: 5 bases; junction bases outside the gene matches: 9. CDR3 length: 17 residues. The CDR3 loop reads CASSQDSGTGIQDTQYF. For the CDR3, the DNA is TGCGCCAGCAGCCAAGATTCCGGGACAGGGATACAAGATACGCAGTATTTT.

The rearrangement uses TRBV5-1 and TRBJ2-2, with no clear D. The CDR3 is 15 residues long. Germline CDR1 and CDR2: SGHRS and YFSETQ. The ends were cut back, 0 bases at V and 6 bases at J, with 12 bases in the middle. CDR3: CASSLGVRDSGELFF. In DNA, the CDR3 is TGCGCCAGCAGCTTGGGAGTCCGAGACTCCGGGGAGCTGTTTTTT.

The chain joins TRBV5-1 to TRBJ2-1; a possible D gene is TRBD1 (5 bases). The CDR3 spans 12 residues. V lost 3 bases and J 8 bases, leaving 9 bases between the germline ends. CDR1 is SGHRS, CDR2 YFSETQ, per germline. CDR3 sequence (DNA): TGCGCCAGCAGCTCTACAGGCGATGAGCAGTTCTTC. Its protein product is CASSSTGDEQFF.

Here the CDR3 reads CASTWDRTNQETQYF. The CDR3, as DNA: TGTGCCAGCACCTGGGACAGGACTAACCAAGAGACCCAGTACTTC. V gene TRBV2 combines with J gene TRBJ2-5, with 8 bases fitting TRBD1. V was pared by 7 bases and J by 0 bases, with 7 bases of the junction left unmatched. CDR3 size: 15 residues. The V gene's germline CDR1 is SNHLY and CDR2 FYNNEI.

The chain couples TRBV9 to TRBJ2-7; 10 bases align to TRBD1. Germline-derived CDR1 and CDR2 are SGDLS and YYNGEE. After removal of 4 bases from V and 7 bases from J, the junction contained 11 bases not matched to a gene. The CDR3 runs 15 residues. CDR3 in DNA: TGTGCCAGCAGCTCACGACAGGGGGCTAGAGAAGAGCAGTACTTC. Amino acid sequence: CASSSRQGAREEQYF. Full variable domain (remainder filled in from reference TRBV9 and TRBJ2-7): DSGVTQTPKHLITATGQRVTLRCSPRSGDLSVYWYQQSLDQGLQFLIQYYNGEERAKGNILERFSAQQFPDLHSELNLSSLELGDSALYFCASSSRQGAREEQYFGPGTRLTVT.

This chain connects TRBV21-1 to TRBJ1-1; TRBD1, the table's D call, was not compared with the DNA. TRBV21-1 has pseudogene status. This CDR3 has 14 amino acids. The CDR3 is CASSKGMTDTEAFF. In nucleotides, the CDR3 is TGTGCCAGCAGCAAAGGGATGACAGACACTGAAGCTTTCTTT.

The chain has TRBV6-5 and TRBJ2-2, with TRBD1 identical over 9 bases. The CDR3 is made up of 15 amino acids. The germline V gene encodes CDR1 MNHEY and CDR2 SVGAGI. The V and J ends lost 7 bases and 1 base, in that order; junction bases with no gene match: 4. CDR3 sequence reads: CASKTGGGNTGELFF. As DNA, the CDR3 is TGTGCCAGCAAAACAGGGGGCGGGAACACCGGGGAGCTGTTTTTT.

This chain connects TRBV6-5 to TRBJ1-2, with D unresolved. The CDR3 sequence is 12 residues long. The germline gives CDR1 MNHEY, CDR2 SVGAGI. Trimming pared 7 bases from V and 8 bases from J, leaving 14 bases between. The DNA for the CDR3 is TGTGCCAGCACTACGGGGATCGGCGGCTACACCTTC. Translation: CASTTGIGGYTF.

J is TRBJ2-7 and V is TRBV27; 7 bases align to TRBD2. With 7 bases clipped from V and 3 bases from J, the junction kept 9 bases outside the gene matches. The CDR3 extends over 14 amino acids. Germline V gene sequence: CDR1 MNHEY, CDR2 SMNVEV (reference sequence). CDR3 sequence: CASIPAGPVYEQYF. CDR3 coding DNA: TGTGCCAGCATCCCAGCGGGGCCTGTCTACGAGCAGTACTTC.